A selection of T cell receptor beta chains follows, all from one sample in a study of cytomegalovirus exposure and HLA in healthy donors. Some clones are missing from TCRdb's copy, which holds only in-frame ones; the method was immunoSEQ multiplex PCR. The repertoire holds over 50,000 clones, with about four fifths as singletons. The sample was PBMCs. These receptors came from a middle-aged man in good health and CMV-seronegative. Each CDR3 is given with its conserved first and last residue. Fields, in order: clone size, V gene, D gene, J gene, CDR3 DNA, CDR3 protein. The D gene is left open where the match is weak. Clone sizes are given selectively: once, few, many, or a class where the clone is expanded.

-,TRBV4-1,-,TRBJ1-1,TGCGCCAGCAGCCATGACACTGAGTCTGAAGCTTTCTTT,CASSHDTESEAFF
-,TRBV5-1,TRBD1,TRBJ1-1,TGCGCCAGCAGCATAAGACAGGGGGTGAACACTGAAGCTTTCTTT,CASSIRQGVNTEAFF
-,TRBV6-5,TRBD1,TRBJ2-3,TGTGCCAGCAGTTTAACCGGGACAGGCGTAGATACGCAGTATTTT,CASSLTGTGVDTQYF
-,TRBV9,-,TRBJ1-3,TGTGCCAGCAGCGGTGCTCAGGATGGAAACACCATATATTTT,CASSGAQDGNTIYF
-,TRBV6-6,-,TRBJ1-6,TGTGCCAGCAGTTACCGTAAAAACCCGAACGGTTCACCCCTCCACTTT,CASSYRKNPNGSPLHF
-,TRBV7-3,TRBD1,TRBJ1-1,TGTGCCAGCAGCCGGACAGGGGGGAACACTGAAGCTTTCTTT,CASSRTGGNTEAFF
-,TRBV28,TRBD1,TRBJ1-6,TGTGCCAGCAGACGACAGGGGGACTATAATTCACCCCTCCACTTT,CASRRQGDYNSPLHF
few,TRBV6-1,TRBD2,TRBJ2-1,TGTGCCAGCAGCCAGTGGCGGGGGGGCCCCAATGAGCAGTTCTTC,CASSQWRGGPNEQFF
-,TRBV30,TRBD1,TRBJ1-1,TGTGCCTGGAGGACCGGGACAGGGACTAGATTGGGCACTGAAGCTTTCTTT,CAWRTGTGTRLGTEAFF
-,TRBV19,TRBD1,TRBJ1-5,TGTGCCAGTAACGATCTGGGACAGGGCAGCCAGCCCCAGCATTTT,CASNDLGQGSQPQHF
-,TRBV5-4,TRBD1,TRBJ2-1,TGTGCCAGCAGCTGGGGGACAGGGCAGAAATACAATGAGCAGTTCTTC,CASSWGTGQKYNEQFF
-,TRBV5-1,TRBD1,TRBJ2-1,TGCGCCAGCAGCTCAAGCACGATCGACAGGGGGCTATGGGATGAGCAGTTCTTC,CASSSSTIDRGLWDEQFF